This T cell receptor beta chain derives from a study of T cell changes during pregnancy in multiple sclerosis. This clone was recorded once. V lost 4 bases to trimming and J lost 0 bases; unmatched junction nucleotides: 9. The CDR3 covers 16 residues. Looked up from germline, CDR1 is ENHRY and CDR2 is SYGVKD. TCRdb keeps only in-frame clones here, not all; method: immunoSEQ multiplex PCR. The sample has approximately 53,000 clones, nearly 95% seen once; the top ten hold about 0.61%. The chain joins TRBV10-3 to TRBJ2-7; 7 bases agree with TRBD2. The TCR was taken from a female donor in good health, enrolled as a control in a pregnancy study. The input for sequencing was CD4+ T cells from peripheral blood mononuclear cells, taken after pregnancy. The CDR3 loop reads CAISGILAGPSYEQYF. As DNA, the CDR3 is TGTGCCATCAGTGGGATATTAGCGGGCCCCTCCTACGAGCAGTACTTC.